Presented here are 26 T cell receptor beta chains from one specimen sequenced in a study of cytomegalovirus exposure and HLA in healthy donors. Use of 60 Vbeta and 13 Jbeta primers characterized the PCR. Only in-frame clones appear in the TCRdb table, and some are missing; sequencing was by immunoSEQ multiplex PCR. The sample lists 170,000 or so clones, around three quarters seen once, with 0.5% to 0.8% in the top ten. The sample taken for sequencing was PBMCs. These receptors originate from a boy younger than 18 in good health and CMV-seronegative.

This clone was counted once. The V gene is TRBV7-3, the J gene TRBJ2-2; the match to TRBD2 covers 11 bases. The CDR3 is 15 amino acids. With V trimmed by 2 bases and J by 4 bases, 0 bases remained unmatched. Germline V gene sequence: CDR1 SGHTA, CDR2 FQGTGA. The CDR3 DNA reads TGTGCCAGCAGCTTACTAGCGGGGGGCACCGGGGAGCTGTTTTTT. This gives the protein CASSLLAGGTGELFF.

The chain recombines TRBV5-1 with TRBJ1-4; the match to TRBD1 covers 7 bases. Trimming cost V 0 bases and J 7 bases; bases outside gene matches: 3. CDR3 length: 14 residues. Germline assignment: CDR1 SGHRS and CDR2 YFSETQ. CDR3 region: CASSLGRGPEKLFF. The CDR3 DNA is TGCGCCAGCAGCTTGGGGAGGGGGCCTGAAAAACTGTTTTTT.

V and J are TRBV5-1 and TRBJ1-1; TRBD1 aligns across 12 bases. Losses at the gene ends were 4 bases for V and 6 bases for J; bases not matched to a gene: 7. Germline V gives CDR1 SGHRS, CDR2 YFSETQ. The CDR3 spans 15 residues. The CDR3 loop reads CASSTRGQGAPEAFF. In nucleotides, the CDR3 is TGCGCCAGCAGCACCAGGGGACAGGGGGCCCCTGAAGCTTTCTTT.

The rearrangement joins TRBV19 to TRBJ1-2; 7 positions agree with TRBD1. Germline V CDR1 and CDR2: LNHDA, SQIVND (reference sequence). The CDR3 is 15 residues long. Trimming took 4 bases from V and 0 from J; bases not matched to a gene: 5. The CDR3 protein is CASSTYRGTNYGYTF. DNA for the CDR3: TGTGCCAGTAGTACCTACAGGGGCACTAACTATGGCTACACCTTC.

The J gene is TRBJ2-3, the V gene TRBV7-3; 15 nucleotides match TRBD2. This CDR3 has 18 amino acids. Germline CDR1 reads SGHTA; CDR2 reads FQGTGA. The V and J ends lost 4 bases and 3 bases, in that order; junction bases with no gene match: 8. The CDR3 loop reads CASSWGPGLAGGTDTQYF. The CDR3 bases are TGTGCCAGCAGCTGGGGGCCGGGACTAGCGGGGGGTACAGATACGCAGTATTTT.

The chain is built from TRBV5-1 and TRBJ1-1; D unresolved. V dropped 0 bases and J dropped 0 bases, with 6 bases sitting between them. This CDR3 region has 14 residues. Germline V gene data show CDR1 as SGHRS and CDR2 as YFSETQ. CDR3 loop: CASSLERMNTEAFF. The CDR3 DNA reads as TGCGCCAGCAGCTTGGAGAGAATGAACACTGAAGCTTTCTTT.

This clone turned up a few times. The CDR3 nucleotides read TGTGCCAGTAGTATCAGAGGGGGGGCCGTGGGCACCGGGGAGCTGTTTTTT. This gives the protein CASSIRGGAVGTGELFF. This sequence joins TRBV19 and TRBJ2-2, with D perhaps matching TRBD2 (7 bases). V was shortened by 3 bases and J by 4 bases, with 18 bases between the two germline ends. This CDR3 has 17 amino acids. Germline-derived CDR1 and CDR2 are LNHDA and SQIVND (reference sequence).

The gene calls are TRBV5-1 and TRBJ1-1, with D possibly being TRBD1 (5 bases). The V gene lost 2 bases and the J gene lost 5 bases, with 13 bases spanning the gap. The CDR3 length is 14 residues. CDR1 and CDR2 from the germline V gene are SGHRS and YFSETQ. CDR3 sequence reads: CASSFSGVGTEAFF. DNA of the CDR3: TGCGCCAGCAGCTTTTCGGGGGTCGGTACTGAAGCTTTCTTT.

V is TRBV10-2 and J is TRBJ1-5; no clear D gene. CDR1 and CDR2 (germline): WSHSY, SAAADI. The CDR3 has 15 residues. V shed 2 bases and J shed 0 bases, with 8 bases lying between them. CDR3 in amino acids: CASSEEEGSNQPQHF. CDR3 coding DNA: TGCGCCAGCAGTGAGGAGGAGGGTAGCAATCAGCCCCAGCATTTT.

Comment on this clone: At one end, the junction sequence differs from germline, possibly due to a read error. This chain uses TRBV7-9 with TRBJ1-6; the match to TRBD1 covers 9 bases. CDR1 and CDR2 (germline): SEHNR, FQNEAQ (reference sequence). This CDR3 spans 15 amino acids. The CDR3 protein is CSSSFPTGGFSPLHF. CDR3 coding DNA: TGTTCCAGCAGCTTCCCGACAGGGGGATTTTCACCCCTCCACTTT.

The table lists this clone with a count of one. The J gene is TRBJ2-1, the V gene TRBV7-9; possibly TRBD1 for D (6 bases). From germline, CDR1 is SEHNR and CDR2 FQNEAQ (reference sequence). V lost 0 bases, J lost 7 bases, and 13 bases lay in between. The CDR3 has 15 amino acids. Here the CDR3 DNA reads TGTGCCAGCAGCTTAGCGGGGAGCCAGGGGAATGAGCAGTTCTTC. Protein product: CASSLAGSQGNEQFF.

The DNA for the CDR3 is TGTGCCAGCAGCCCCCGCTCCCTAAAAGAAGCTTTCTTT. It translates to CASSPRSLKEAFF. V usage is TRBV6-5 and J usage is TRBJ1-1; D is unclear. Trimming took 6 bases from V and 8 from J, leaving 16 bases between them. Germline CDR1 MNHEY, CDR2 SVGAGI. The CDR3 has 13 amino acids.

This clone was seen a handful of times. The J gene is TRBJ1-1, the V gene TRBV18, with 12 nucleotides matching TRBD1. In germline, CDR1 is KGHSH, CDR2 LQKENI. V was pared by 6 bases and J by 3 bases, with 8 bases of the junction left unmatched. The CDR3 sequence is 16 residues long. Here the CDR3 reads CASSRDRGLTHTEAFF. DNA for the CDR3: TGTGCCAGCTCGCGGGACAGGGGGCTAACGCACACTGAAGCTTTCTTT.

This sequence joins TRBV7-8 and TRBJ2-7, with D tentatively TRBD1 (6 bases). The CDR3 extends over 13 amino acids. Trimming took 1 base from V and 6 from J, leaving 10 bases between them. CDR1 and CDR2 from the germline V gene are SGHVS and FQNEAQ. CDR3 protein: CASSLGGGSEQYF. The CDR3 coding sequence is TGTGCCAGCAGCTTAGGAGGGGGTAGCGAGCAGTACTTC.

V usage is TRBV6-1 and J usage is TRBJ2-7; 8 bases line up with TRBD1. The CDR3 totals 14 residues. Germline loops: CDR1 MNHNS, CDR2 SASEGT. V trimming: 7 bases; J trimming: 4 bases; junction bases outside the gene matches: 9. Here the CDR3 DNA reads TGTGCCAGCACCCAGGACAGGGATGGTTACGAGCAGTACTTC. It specifies CASTQDRDGYEQYF.

The V call is TRBV5-1, the J call TRBJ1-1; tentatively, D is TRBD1 (6 bases). Germline loops: CDR1 SGHRS, CDR2 YFSETQ. CDR3 length: 15 amino acids. V lost 4 bases and J 1 base, leaving 14 bases between the germline ends. The CDR3 spells CASSPNDRRNTEAFF. CDR3 nucleotide sequence: TGCGCCAGCAGCCCTAACGACAGGAGGAACACTGAAGCTTTCTTT.

The chain employs TRBV6-1 and TRBJ2-7, with 9 positions matching TRBD1. The V gene's germline CDR1 is MNHNS and CDR2 SASEGT. The CDR3 sequence is 14 residues long. With V trimmed by 4 bases and J by 6 bases, 7 bases remained unmatched. CDR3 region: CASSVPGQGVEQYF. CDR3 sequence (DNA): TGTGCCAGCAGTGTCCCGGGACAGGGCGTCGAGCAGTACTTC.

The chain recombines TRBV4-1 with TRBJ2-5; 7 bases map to TRBD2. V lost 4 bases and J lost 5; bases outside the gene matches: 7. Germline values: CDR1 MGHRA, CDR2 YSYEKL. The CDR3 is 14 amino acids. The CDR3 DNA reads TGCGCCAGCAGCCTCGTCAGCGGGACGGAGACCCAGTACTTC. It specifies CASSLVSGTETQYF.

This clone was seen just once. The rearrangement joins TRBV11-2 to TRBJ1-1; D is possibly TRBD1 (6 bases). CDR3 size: 16 residues. Germline CDR1 reads SGHAT; CDR2 reads FQNNGV. V lost 7 bases, J lost 6 bases, and 24 bases lay in between. As DNA, the CDR3 is TGTGCCAGCACCTACATCCGGGACACCGTTAGGGCTGAAGCTTTCTTT. Encoded protein: CASTYIRDTVRAEAFF.

V is TRBV2 and J is TRBJ1-1; maybe TRBD1 (5 bases). V was pared by 3 bases and J by 2 bases, with 7 bases between. In germline, CDR1 is SNHLY, CDR2 FYNNEI. This CDR3 is 13 amino acids long. This CDR3 is CASSEWGNTEAFF. DNA of the CDR3: TGTGCCAGCAGTGAGTGGGGCAACACTGAAGCTTTCTTT.

This clone was detected a few times. V is TRBV7-3 and J is TRBJ2-3; 8 nucleotides align to TRBD2. The length of the CDR3 is 18 residues. The germline CDR1 and CDR2 sequences are SGHTA and FQGTGA. Germline trimming cut 5 bases from V and 2 bases from J; bases unmatched to any gene: 15. The CDR3 spells CASSPYGGGGVLTDTQYF. The DNA for the CDR3 is TGTGCCAGCAGCCCATACGGGGGGGGCGGTGTCCTCACAGATACGCAGTATTTT.

The chain carries TRBV6-5 and TRBJ1-5; D not resolved. Per the germline V gene, CDR1 is MNHEY and CDR2 is SVGAGI. The CDR3 extends over 14 amino acids. V lost 5 bases and J lost 5, with 13 bases in between. The CDR3: CASSEERAHQPQHF. The CDR3 bases are TGTGCCAGCAGTGAAGAGAGGGCTCATCAGCCCCAGCATTTT.

This rearrangement joins TRBV9 to TRBJ2-6; TRBD1 matches 9 bases. The CDR3 runs 19 residues. Germline CDR1 reads SGDLS; CDR2 reads YYNGEE. V was clipped by 2 bases and J by 3 bases; unmatched bases: 12. CDR3 amino acids: CASSVYRRDRDGGANVLTF. DNA for the CDR3: TGTGCCAGCAGCGTGTACCGCCGGGACAGGGATGGTGGGGCCAACGTCCTGACTTTC. The entire variable domain, with the rest obtained from reference TRBV9 and TRBJ2-6, is as follows: DSGVTQTPKHLITATGQRVTLRCSPRSGDLSVYWYQQSLDQGLQFLIQYYNGEERAKGNILERFSAQQFPDLHSELNLSSLELGDSALYFCASSVYRRDRDGGANVLTFGAGSRLTVL.

The chain couples TRBV7-3 to TRBJ1-1; 7 bases agree with TRBD1. The CDR3 sequence is 14 residues long. V lost 5 bases to trimming and J lost 4 bases; unmatched junction nucleotides: 7. Germline CDR1 and CDR2: SGHTA and FQGTGA. The CDR3 DNA reads TGTGCCAGCAGCAGGGGACACAGGGGCACTGAAGCTTTCTTT. Its translation is CASSRGHRGTEAFF.

This chain uses TRBV30 with TRBJ1-1, with 7 bases identical to TRBD1. The CDR3 consists of 17 residues. CDR1 and CDR2 from the germline V gene are GTSNPN and SVGIG (reference sequence). V lost 3 bases, J lost 1 base, and 14 bases stayed unmatched. The CDR3 loop is CAWSEKLRGQRNTEAFF. In nucleotides, the CDR3 is TGTGCCTGGAGCGAAAAACTCCGGGGACAGAGGAACACTGAAGCTTTCTTT.

This sequence joins TRBV7-3 and TRBJ1-2; tentative D call: TRBD1 (6 bases). Between the trimmed V and J ends, which lost 4 bases and 0 bases, there was a span of 9 bases. Looked up from germline, CDR1 is SGHTA and CDR2 is FQGTGA. The CDR3 is 14 amino acids. The CDR3, as DNA: TGTGCCAGCAGCTCCACAGGGTCTAACTATGGCTACACCTTC. Translating gives CASSSTGSNYGYTF.